These T cell receptor beta chains were read from a single sample in a study of T cells in localized non-small cell lung cancer. The protocol was immunoSEQ multiplex PCR, while the TCRdb copy is restricted to in-frame clones and leaves out a portion. The profile shows about 33,000 clones, 85% to 90% of them singletons. This specimen consisted of peripheral blood, obtained before any cancer treatment. These receptors all stem from a man aged 35 to 69 with stage I lung adenocarcinoma. The CDR3 runs from the conserved cysteine through the conserved F or W. A D gene is named only where the DNA matches it firmly. The size field is filled for only some rows; it gives once, few, many or a size class.

J: TRBJ1-1
V: TRBV5-4
size: -
D: -
DNA: TGTGCCAGCAGCCCCCTTACCACAGGGTTCACTGAAGCTTTCTTT
CDR3: CASSPLTTGFTEAFF

J: TRBJ2-1
V: TRBV5-1
size: -
D: TRBD1
DNA: TGCGCCAGCAGCAGGGATTCGGGACAGGAGAGGAATGAGCAGTTCTTC
CDR3: CASSRDSGQERNEQFF

J: TRBJ1-4
V: TRBV6-6
size: -
D: -
DNA: TGTGCCAGCAACAAGGACACCTCAGCAACTAATGAAAAACTGTTTTTT
CDR3: CASNKDTSATNEKLFF

J: TRBJ1-5
V: TRBV6-1
size: -
D: -
DNA: TGTGCCAGCAGTGATCTACGGGGTTATGGCAATCAGCCCCAGCATTTT
CDR3: CASSDLRGYGNQPQHF

J: TRBJ2-3
V: TRBV5-1
size: once
D: TRBD2
DNA: TGCGCCAGCAGCTTGGCCGGAGCGGGAAGCACAGATACGCAGTATTTT
CDR3: CASSLAGAGSTDTQYF

J: TRBJ2-2
V: TRBV6-1
size: -
D: TRBD2
DNA: TGTGCCAGCAGTGGATTAGCGGGGGGCCGGGCCCACGGGGAGCTGTTTTTT
CDR3: CASSGLAGGRAHGELFF

J: TRBJ2-3
V: TRBV5-1
size: -
D: -
DNA: TGCGCCAGCAGCGTGAAGACTAGCACAGATACGCAGTATTTT
CDR3: CASSVKTSTDTQYF

J: TRBJ1-3
V: TRBV6-5
size: -
D: -
DNA: TGTGCCAGCCCCTCTGGTACTGGAAACACCATATATTTT
CDR3: CASPSGTGNTIYF

J: TRBJ1-5
V: TRBV2
size: -
D: TRBD1
DNA: TGTGCCAGCAGCCCCGGGACAGGGAATCAGCCCCAGCATTTT
CDR3: CASSPGTGNQPQHF

J: TRBJ1-5
V: TRBV4-1
size: -
D: TRBD1
DNA: TGCGCCAGCAGCCAAGGACAGGGCGATCAGCCCCAGCATTTT
CDR3: CASSQGQGDQPQHF

J: TRBJ1-2
V: TRBV5-6
size: -
D: TRBD1
DNA: TGTGCCAGCAGTTCCGACAGGGTAGTTGGCCTTAGCTATGGCTACACCTTC
CDR3: CASSSDRVVGLSYGYTF

J: TRBJ1-1
V: TRBV18
size: -
D: -
DNA: TGTGCCAGCTCACGGCGGACGGGGGGGACTGAAGCTTTCTTT
CDR3: CASSRRTGGTEAFF

J: TRBJ1-6
V: TRBV12-5
size: few
D: -
DNA: TGTGCTAGTGGTTTGCCTCCCGGGCCCCTCCACTTT
CDR3: CASGLPPGPLHF

J: TRBJ2-7
V: TRBV30
size: -
D: -
DNA: TGTGCCTGGAGTCCGGCTGCCGGCTCCTACGAGCAGTACTTC
CDR3: CAWSPAAGSYEQYF

J: TRBJ2-2
V: TRBV19
size: -
D: -
DNA: TGTGCCAGTAGTCGGGCAGTGGGACTCGCCACCGGGGAGCTGTTTTTT
CDR3: CASSRAVGLATGELFF

J: TRBJ2-7
V: TRBV4-2
size: -
D: TRBD2
DNA: TGTGCCAGCAGCCAAAATCCGGGGGGGCCCCACGAGCAGTACTTC
CDR3: CASSQNPGGPHEQYF

J: TRBJ2-5
V: TRBV11-3
size: once
D: TRBD1
DNA: TGTGCCAGCAGCCCAAGGACAGGGCCAGAAGAGACCCAGTACTTC
CDR3: CASSPRTGPEETQYF

J: TRBJ2-7
V: TRBV13
size: once
D: -
DNA: TGTGCCAGCCGAGCCTACACGACAGGATCCTACGAGCAGTACTTC
CDR3: CASRAYTTGSYEQYF

J: TRBJ2-2
V: TRBV9
size: once
D: -
DNA: TGTGCCAGCAGCGTAGGGGGCGGGGAGCTGTTTTTT
CDR3: CASSVGGGELFF

J: TRBJ1-1
V: TRBV5-8
size: -
D: -
DNA: TGTGCCAGCGAGCCAAAGGACACGCGGGGGGTAGACGCTTTCTTT
CDR3: CASEPKDTRGVDAFF

J: TRBJ1-1
V: TRBV19
size: -
D: -
DNA: TGTGCCAGCCGAGTTGGGGCCGCTGAAGCTTTCTTT
CDR3: CASRVGAAEAFF

J: TRBJ2-7
V: TRBV7-2
size: -
D: -
DNA: TGTGCCAGCAGCTTAGCCGGGACTGGCGCCTACGAGCAGTACTTC
CDR3: CASSLAGTGAYEQYF

J: TRBJ2-5
V: TRBV7-8
size: -
D: -
DNA: TGTGCCAGCAGCTTAGCCTCTAGTCAAGAGACCCAGTACTTC
CDR3: CASSLASSQETQYF

J: TRBJ2-2
V: TRBV29-1
size: -
D: TRBD1
DNA: TGCAGCGTTGTAGGCGTCCAGGACAGGGACACCGGGGAGCTGTTTTTT
CDR3: CSVVGVQDRDTGELFF

J: TRBJ2-7
V: TRBV6-1
size: -
D: -
DNA: TGTGCCAGCAGTGTGAGAGGGGGTAACGAGCAGTACTTC
CDR3: CASSVRGGNEQYF

J: TRBJ1-2
V: TRBV6-5
size: -
D: -
DNA: TGTGCCAGCAAAAGGGGCTTGGGCGGCTACACCTTC
CDR3: CASKRGLGGYTF

J: TRBJ2-2
V: TRBV28
size: -
D: -
DNA: TGTGCCAGCAGTCCGGGCGACGGGGGAAGGGACGGGGAGCTGTTTTTT
CDR3: CASSPGDGGRDGELFF

J: TRBJ1-6
V: TRBV6-5
size: few
D: -
DNA: TGTGCCAGCAGGACACTACAGAATTCACCCCTCCACTTT
CDR3: CASRTLQNSPLHF

J: TRBJ2-7
V: TRBV11-2
size: -
D: TRBD1
DNA: TGTGCCAGCAGCCCTAGGACAGGGAAGGTACACGAGCAGTACTTC
CDR3: CASSPRTGKVHEQYF

J: TRBJ1-5
V: TRBV2
size: -
D: -
DNA: TGTGCCAGCAGTGACGTCGACCTTAGCAATCAGCCCCAGCATTTT
CDR3: CASSDVDLSNQPQHF

J: TRBJ1-4
V: TRBV15
size: -
D: -
DNA: TGTGCCACCACTACTCGGGTGAACGGGGAAAAACTGTTTTTT
CDR3: CATTTRVNGEKLFF

J: TRBJ1-2
V: TRBV10-2
size: -
D: TRBD1
DNA: TGCGCCAGCAGTAGGGACAGGGGAAACTATGGCTACACCTTC
CDR3: CASSRDRGNYGYTF

J: TRBJ1-1
V: TRBV27
size: medium-sized
D: -
DNA: TGTGCCAGCAGTTTATCGATTAACACTGAAGCTTTCTTT
CDR3: CASSLSINTEAFF

J: TRBJ2-2
V: TRBV7-9
size: -
D: -
DNA: TGTGCCAGCAGCTTAGGCTTACGGGGCACCGGGGAGCTGTTTTTT
CDR3: CASSLGLRGTGELFF

J: TRBJ1-1
V: TRBV5-5
size: -
D: TRBD1
DNA: TGTGCCAGCAGCCTTGGACAGGCGACGACAGCCTTCTTT
CDR3: CASSLGQATTAFF

J: TRBJ2-5
V: TRBV7-9
size: -
D: -
DNA: TGTGCCAGCAGCTTAGCATTTGAGACCCAGTACTTC
CDR3: CASSLAFETQYF

J: TRBJ2-5
V: TRBV9
size: -
D: TRBD1
DNA: TGTGCCAGCAGCGGAGGGACAGGGGCTAGCCAAGAGACCCAGTACTTC
CDR3: CASSGGTGASQETQYF

J: TRBJ1-2
V: TRBV5-1
size: few
D: TRBD1
DNA: TGCGCCAGCAGCTTAGGGACAGGGACCAATGGCTACACCTTC
CDR3: CASSLGTGTNGYTF

J: TRBJ1-1
V: TRBV18
size: once
D: TRBD1
DNA: TGTGCCAGCTCGCCGGGACAGGGGGCGCGCACTGAAGCTTTCTTT
CDR3: CASSPGQGARTEAFF

J: TRBJ2-2
V: TRBV6-4
size: -
D: -
DNA: TGTCCACGGCCAGGGAAGACCGGGGAGCTGTTTTTT
CDR3: CPRPGKTGELFF

J: TRBJ1-1
V: TRBV7-2
size: -
D: -
DNA: TGTGCCAGCAGCTTAGCCTTAAACGCTTTCTTT
CDR3: CASSLALNAFF

J: TRBJ2-4
V: TRBV19
size: -
D: -
DNA: TGTGCCAGTAGTATACGCGGACCCAAAAACATTCAGTACTTC
CDR3: CASSIRGPKNIQYF